Below are 7 T cell receptor beta chains sequenced from a single sample in a study of identical twins. TCRdb re-derived calls from the 5' RACE reads in MiXCR, one entry per CDR3 protein. The sample contains more than 400,000 distinct CDR3 sequences, roughly 15% of which appear only once. A further study also used this sample, focusing on yellow fever vaccine responses in identical twins.

Specimen: CD4+ T cells sorted from blood. The receptor set was obtained from a woman in her late teens or twenties in good health.

The V call is TRBV2, the J call TRBJ2-3, with TRBD1 as a possible D gene (6 bases). Germline CDR1 SNHLY, CDR2 FYNNEI. The CDR3 is 15 residues long. With 7 bases removed from V and 5 bases from J, the gap between germline ends came to 19 bases. The CDR3 DNA sequence: TGTGCCAGCACCGATAACAGGGTTCTGGGAGATACGCAGTATTTT. As protein: CASTDNRVLGDTQYF.

The rearrangement uses TRBV7-7 and TRBJ2-3, with 7 bases fitting TRBD1. CDR1 and CDR2 from the germline V gene are SSHAT and FNYEAQ (reference sequence). Trimming at V came to 5 bases and at J to 4 bases, leaving 6 bases not matched to a gene. This CDR3 is 14 amino acids long. The CDR3 region is CASSATGESDTQYF. DNA of the CDR3: TGTGCCAGCAGCGCAACAGGGGAGTCAGATACGCAGTATTTT.

This clonotype came up a few times. The V call is TRBV5-1, the J call TRBJ2-1, with 9 bases lining up with TRBD2. CDR1 and CDR2 from the germline V gene are SGHRS and YFSETQ. V was clipped by 0 bases and J by 4 bases; unmatched bases: 5. This CDR3 has 16 residues. As DNA, the CDR3 is TGCGCCAGCAGCTTGGATCCCAGCGGGAGGTACAATGAGCAGTTCTTC. Encoded protein: CASSLDPSGRYNEQFF.

This clonotype has just a few counts. CDR3: CASSQDPAGSPLHF. CDR3 nucleotides: TGCGCCAGCAGCCAGGACCCAGCAGGTTCACCCCTCCACTTT. V usage is TRBV5-1 and J usage is TRBJ1-6; D uncertain. The CDR3 consists of 14 residues. Germline V gene lookup returns CDR1 SGHRS and CDR2 YFSETQ. Trimming left V 4 bases short and J 9 bases short, with 14 bases between. Filled out from reference TRBV5-1 and TRBJ1-6, the complete variable domain reads KAGVTQTPRYLIKTRGQQVTLSCSPISGHRSVSWYQQTPGQGLQFLFEYFSETQRNKGNFPGRFSGRQFSNSRSEMNVSTLELGDSALYLCASSQDPAGSPLHFGNGTRLTVT.

The rearrangement links TRBV2 to TRBJ2-3, with 12 bases lining up with TRBD2. The V gene's germline CDR1 is SNHLY and CDR2 FYNNEI. The CDR3 has 16 amino acids. V was pared by 2 bases and J by 5 bases, with 5 bases of the junction left unmatched. Here the CDR3 reads CASSELLAGGVDTQYF. CDR3 nucleotide sequence: TGTGCCAGCAGTGAACTCCTAGCGGGAGGGGTAGATACGCAGTATTTT.

This clonotype was recorded a few times. The rearrangement joins TRBV11-2 to TRBJ1-1; no clear D. In germline, CDR1 is SGHAT, CDR2 FQNNGV. The ends were cut back, 3 bases at V and 5 bases at J, with 19 bases in the middle. The CDR3 covers 16 residues. The CDR3 DNA reads TGTGCCAGCAGCTTTCGACTCACGGCCCGGGGAACTGAAGCTTTCTTT. This codes for CASSFRLTARGTEAFF.

This clonotype has a handful of counts. The chain has TRBV20-1 and TRBJ2-5, with D possibly TRBD2 on 6 matching bases. The germline gives CDR1 DFQATT, CDR2 SNEGSKA (reference sequence). The CDR3 sequence is 13 residues long. The V and J ends lost 3 bases and 0 bases respectively, with 8 bases between them. The CDR3 spells CSASGLNQETQYF. The CDR3 DNA is TGCAGTGCTAGCGGACTAAACCAAGAGACCCAGTACTTC.